The present T cell receptor beta chain was sequenced within a study of cytomegalovirus exposure and HLA in healthy donors. Donors were nominally healthy when sampled, though unrecorded immune exposures were likely. The CDR3 loop spans 14 amino acids. Per the germline V gene, CDR1 is SGHTA and CDR2 is FQGNSA. The V end lost 3 bases, the J end lost 2 bases, and 8 bases lay between the germline ends. A word on this clone: Antigen unknown.

Whole-study findings and limits: Cytomegalovirus association was assigned to over 150 TCR beta chains. In a later analysis, most CMV-associated TCR beta chains appeared HLA-restricted. It was reported that the classifier diagnosed cytomegalovirus status with high specificity and sensitivity in both the original and validation cohorts.

This PCR relied on a set of 60 Vbeta primers and 13 Jbeta primers. The protocol was immunoSEQ multiplex PCR, while the TCRdb copy is restricted to in-frame clones and leaves out a portion. The table shows about 170,000 clones, with 62% occurring only once. This chain links TRBV7-2 with TRBJ2-1; D possibly corresponds to TRBD2 (5 bases). This TCR was sampled from a man aged 35 to 55 in good health and CMV-seronegative. The sequenced sample was PBMCs. The chain's CDR3 is CASSLAGAYNEQFF. For the CDR3, the DNA is TGTGCCAGCAGCTTGGCCGGGGCCTACAATGAGCAGTTCTTC.